This TCR beta chain derives from a study of cytomegalovirus exposure and HLA in healthy donors. Broader study findings: Donor immune exposure was known only as CMV serostatus. Roughly even sequencing depth across donors was the assumption behind the presence/absence analyses.

Amplification used 60 Vbeta primers and 13 Jbeta primers. Measured with immunoSEQ multiplex PCR; TCRdb has only the in-frame clones, and not every one. The sample includes 100,000 to 150,000 clones, about 15% of them seen just once. This clone was counted only a few times. As yet, its antigen is unknown. Germline CDR1 GTSNPN, CDR2 SVGIG (reference sequence). V lost 1 base and J lost 7, with 13 bases in between. There are 13 residues in the CDR3. The material sequenced was PBMCs. The TCR originated in a female donor in good health and CMV-seropositive. J is TRBJ2-5 and V is TRBV30; maybe TRBD1 (6 bases). For the CDR3, the DNA is TGTGCCTGGAGTGGAACAGGGTTGGGGACCCAGTACTTC. Translation gives CAWSGTGLGTQYF.